This TCR beta chain was sequenced during a study of post-analysis software for immune sequencing data. This CDR3 comprises 11 residues. Germline V gene sequence: CDR1 DFQATT, CDR2 SNEGSKA (reference sequence). Sequencing libraries made from TCR beta cDNA carried unique molecular identifiers. TCRdb re-derived calls from the PCR reads in MiXCR, one entry per CDR3 protein. Seen here are some 690,000 distinct CDR3 sequences, around 27% observed once, and the top ten hold roughly 0.53%. Study results and limitations: The normalized Chao1 diversity of multiple sclerosis patients was significantly lower than that of controls. Patients carried four or five TRBV segments more frequently than controls did, and TRBV5-6, TRBV5-1 and TRBV20-1 were among them.

This clonotype was found once. Its antigen is not identified. Given a much more abundant clone one base away, this may be a read error. The source is a girl aged 10-17 years with multiple sclerosis. The sequenced sample consisted of blood. This chain links TRBV20-1 with TRBJ2-3; D gene uncertain. The CDR3 here is CSARQADAQYF. CDR3 nucleotides: TGCAGTGCTAGACAGGCAGATGCGCAGTATTTT.